What follows are 26 T cell receptor beta chains derived from one specimen sequenced in a study of OX40 agonist ivuxolimab in advanced cancers. The protocol was immunoSEQ multiplex PCR, while the TCRdb copy is restricted to in-frame clones and leaves out a portion. The table shows over 75,000 clones, with approximately 91% occurring only once. Sequenced here: CD4+ or CD8+ T cells sorted from blood, sampled in a trial of the OX40 agonist ivuxolimab. The receptors stem from an adult with an advanced solid tumor such as melanoma, head and neck, liver or kidney cancer.

The chain joins TRBV15 to TRBJ1-5; D gene uncertain. The CDR3 has 13 residues. The germline V and J ends were trimmed by 0 bases and 8 bases, with 8 bases remaining between them. Germline CDR1 LNHNV, CDR2 YYDKDF (reference sequence). The CDR3 nucleotides are TGTGCCACCAGCAGAGATCAGGAGGAGCCCCAGCATTTT. Translated, it gives CATSRDQEEPQHF.

The V and J genes are TRBV19 and TRBJ2-3; D is ambiguous. V dropped 1 base and J dropped 0 bases, with 8 bases sitting between them. In germline, CDR1 is LNHDA, CDR2 SQIVND (reference sequence). The CDR3 has 15 residues. The CDR3 loop reads CASSIGLSSTDTQYF. In DNA, the CDR3 is TGTGCCAGTAGTATAGGGCTGTCTAGCACAGATACGCAGTATTTT. The full variable domain, rest sourced from reference TRBV19 and TRBJ2-3, is DGGITQSPKYLFRKEGQNVTLSCEQNLNHDAMYWYRQDPGQGLRLIYYSQIVNDFQKGDIAEGYSVSREKKESFPLTVTSAQKNPTAFYLCASSIGLSSTDTQYFGPGTRLTVL.

The chain employs TRBV11-2 and TRBJ2-2; 8 nucleotides match TRBD1. CDR1 and CDR2 from the germline V gene are SGHAT and FQNNGV. Unmatched junction bases numbered 7, after V lost 8 bases and J lost 5 bases. CDR3 length: 14 residues. The CDR3 nucleotides read TGTGCCAGCCGCCATCGACAGGGGACCGGGGAGCTGTTTTTT. This encodes CASRHRQGTGELFF.

The chain uses TRBV18 and TRBJ2-5; the D gene is possibly TRBD2 (7 bases). CDR3 length: 13 amino acids. Trimming shortened V by 5 bases and J by 5 bases, and 12 bases separated the two germline ends. Germline CDR1 reads KGHSH; CDR2 reads LQKENI. CDR3 sequence: CASSIQGGETQYF. For the CDR3, the DNA is TGTGCCAGCTCAATACAGGGAGGGGAGACCCAGTACTTC.

This clone has only one observation. The chain links TRBV5-1 to TRBJ2-2, with D perhaps matching TRBD2 (5 bases). Trimming removed 1 base from V and 6 bases from J, with 16 bases in between. Germline V gene sequence: CDR1 SGHRS, CDR2 YFSETQ. This CDR3 has 16 amino acids. The CDR3, as DNA: TGCGCCAGCAGCTTGTCCCGGGGAGAGGGAGCCGGGGAGCTGTTTTTT. This gives the protein CASSLSRGEGAGELFF.

Concerning this clone: This specimen includes other DNA sequences encoding the same CDR3. The chain links TRBV7-7 to TRBJ2-2; no reliable D call. Germline assignment: CDR1 SSHAT and CDR2 FNYEAQ (reference sequence). The CDR3 covers 12 residues. Trimming removed 2 bases from V and 2 bases from J, with 0 bases in between. CDR3 protein: CASSLNTGELFF. Written as DNA, the CDR3 is TGTGCCAGCAGCTTAAACACCGGGGAGCTGTTTTTT. Complete variable domain (other parts from reference TRBV7-7 and TRBJ2-2): GAGVSQSPRYKVTKRGQDVTLRCDPISSHATLYWYQQALGQGPEFLTYFNYEAQPDKSGLPSDRFSAERPEGSISTLTIQRTEQRDSAMYRCASSLNTGELFFGEGSRLTVL.

The CDR3 coding sequence is TGCAGCGTCAAAGGACCAGGGGGTAGTAGCTACGAGCAGTACTTC. Encoded protein: CSVKGPGGSSYEQYF. This chain links TRBV29-1 with TRBJ2-5, with TRBD1 matching 7 bases. The J call may be mistaken, given a closer DNA end match to TRBJ2-7. The germline gives CDR1 SQVTM, CDR2 ANQGSEA. This CDR3 spans 15 amino acids.

The V and J genes are TRBV7-8 and TRBJ2-7, with D possibly TRBD2 on 5 matching bases. This CDR3 has 16 amino acids. V gave up 4 bases and J gave up 2 bases, with 18 bases separating them. Germline CDR1 SGHVS, CDR2 FQNEAQ. This CDR3 is CASSSSRGNHAYEQYF. DNA of the CDR3: TGTGCCAGCAGCTCGTCCCGGGGTAACCATGCCTACGAGCAGTACTTC.

The chain joins TRBV7-2 to TRBJ1-5; perhaps TRBD1 as D (5 bases). The CDR3 spans 14 residues. Trimming cost V 5 bases and J 9 bases, with 17 bases left between them. Germline V gene sequence: CDR1 SGHTA, CDR2 FQGNSA. The CDR3 bases are TGTGCCAGCAGCCGAGGAGGGACGGGATGGCCCCAGCATTTT. Protein sequence: CASSRGGTGWPQHF.

V gene TRBV2 combines with J gene TRBJ2-1, with 10 bases that match TRBD2. CDR3 length equals 15 residues. V shed 6 bases and J 4 bases; nucleotides not matched to a gene: 6. The germline CDR1 and CDR2 sequences are SNHLY and FYNNEI. CDR3 nucleotide sequence: TGTGCCAGCAGGTACGGACTAGCGGCTTACAATGAGCAGTTCTTC. It translates to CASRYGLAAYNEQFF.

The chain joins TRBV7-2 to TRBJ2-7; D is unclear. The CDR3 length is 11 residues. With 3 bases removed from V and 5 bases from J, the gap between germline ends came to 5 bases. Germline CDR1 is SGHTA and CDR2 is FQGNSA. Written as DNA, the CDR3 is TGTGCCAGCAGCTTTTCCCACGAGCAGTACTTC. This codes for CASSFSHEQYF.

The chain couples TRBV7-2 to TRBJ1-3, with D unclear. Trimming left V 1 base short and J 5 bases short, with 6 bases between. Germline-derived CDR1 and CDR2 are SGHTA and FQGNSA. The CDR3 consists of 13 residues. The CDR3 loop is CASSLEYRNTIYF. In DNA form, the CDR3 reads TGTGCCAGCAGCTTAGAGTATCGAAACACCATATATTTT.

This clone has a single count. V is TRBV28 and J is TRBJ2-3; 13 nucleotides align to TRBD2. Germline CDR1 MDHEN, CDR2 SYDVKM. The CDR3 extends over 17 amino acids. Trimming at V came to 5 bases and at J to 2 bases, leaving 7 bases not matched to a gene. The CDR3 here is CASSGGTSGASTDTQYF. CDR3 DNA sequence: TGTGCCAGCAGTGGCGGGACTAGCGGGGCCTCCACAGATACGCAGTATTTT.

The chain couples TRBV7-8 to TRBJ2-7; 9 bases are a match to TRBD2. This CDR3 is built from 14 residues. V trimming: 3 bases; J trimming: 0 bases; junction bases outside the gene matches: 0. From germline, CDR1 is SGHVS and CDR2 FQNEAQ. CDR3 nucleotides: TGTGCCAGCAGCTTTAGCGGGAGCTCCTACGAGCAGTACTTC. Translated, it gives CASSFSGSSYEQYF.

This chain joins TRBV30 and TRBJ2-2; the D is unclear. The CDR3 extends over 16 amino acids. Between the trimmed V and J ends, which lost 0 bases and 0 bases, there was a span of 11 bases. Germline V gives CDR1 GTSNPN, CDR2 SVGIG (reference sequence). Here the CDR3 DNA reads TGTGCCTGGAGTGTACAAAATGTGGCGAACACCGGGGAGCTGTTTTTT. Translation: CAWSVQNVANTGELFF.

The V and J genes are TRBV19 and TRBJ1-5; 7 nucleotides align to TRBD1. CDR1 and CDR2 from the germline V gene are LNHDA and SQIVND (reference sequence). The CDR3 spans 17 residues. V was pared by 4 bases and J by 2 bases, with 11 bases of the junction left unmatched. CDR3 region: CASSTKLHRGGNQPQHF. Written as DNA, the CDR3 is TGTGCCAGTAGTACTAAACTTCACAGGGGTGGCAATCAGCCCCAGCATTTT.

The genes are TRBV5-1 and TRBJ2-5, with TRBD1 matching over 8 bases. V dropped 0 bases and J dropped 1; count of bases not matched to a gene: 11. This CDR3 contains 18 residues. In germline, CDR1 is SGHRS, CDR2 YFSETQ. CDR3 protein: CASSLGQGRTLAQETQYF. Written as DNA, the CDR3 is TGCGCCAGCAGCTTGGGACAGGGGAGGACGTTAGCCCAAGAGACCCAGTACTTC.

The rearrangement joins TRBV7-2 to TRBJ1-1; D unclear. CDR1 and CDR2 (germline): SGHTA, FQGNSA. This CDR3 comprises 14 residues. V gave up 5 bases and J gave up 1 base, with 11 bases separating them. The CDR3 nucleotides read TGTGCCAGCAGCCCCCTCAGCGGGAACACTGAAGCTTTCTTT. It yields the protein CASSPLSGNTEAFF.

This rearrangement joins TRBV5-1 to TRBJ1-1; D is perhaps TRBD1 (5 bases). This CDR3 is 14 amino acids long. V was shortened by 1 base and J by 1 base, with 8 bases between the two germline ends. Germline V lookup: CDR1 SGHRS, CDR2 YFSETQ. This CDR3 reads CASSLRGANTEAFF. CDR3 sequence (DNA): TGCGCCAGCAGCTTGCGAGGGGCGAACACTGAAGCTTTCTTT.

The table lists this clone with a count of one. The gene calls are TRBV7-6 and TRBJ2-7; TRBD1 matches 10 bases. V shed 5 bases and J 2 bases; nucleotides not matched to a gene: 9. The CDR3 spans 16 residues. CDR1 SGHVS and CDR2 FNYEAQ come from the germline V gene. For the CDR3, the DNA is TGTGCCAGCAGCCGGACAGGGGGATATTCAGCCTACGAGCAGTACTTC. This gives the protein CASSRTGGYSAYEQYF.

V usage is TRBV4-1 and J usage is TRBJ2-2; D may be TRBD1 or TRBD2 (6 bases each). This CDR3 has 16 amino acids. Per germline, CDR1 MGHRA and CDR2 YSYEKL. The V end was cut by 1 base, the J end by 3 bases, with 12 bases between. The CDR3 region has the DNA TGCGCCAGCAGCCAAGGTTCGGGGGCGCACACCGGGGAGCTGTTTTTT. Translating gives CASSQGSGAHTGELFF.

The chain uses TRBV28 and TRBJ2-3, with D uncertain. Germline V lookup: CDR1 MDHEN, CDR2 SYDVKM. This CDR3 spans 12 amino acids. V lost 6 bases and J lost 6, with 10 bases in between. CDR3 DNA sequence: TGTGCCAGCAGGAGTGGAGCGGATACGCAGTATTTT. Encoded protein: CASRSGADTQYF.

The CDR3 DNA follows: TGTGCCAGCAGCTTCCCAGGGGGCAACTATGGCTACACCTTC. Encoded protein: CASSFPGGNYGYTF. The rearrangement joins TRBV7-2 to TRBJ1-2; 8 positions agree with TRBD1. After removal of 3 bases from V and 2 bases from J, the junction contained 2 bases not matched to a gene. Per germline, CDR1 SGHTA and CDR2 FQGNSA. CDR3 length equals 14 residues. Full variable domain (rest looked up from reference TRBV7-2 and TRBJ1-2): GAGVSQSPSNKVTEKGKDVELRCDPISGHTALYWYRQSLGQGLEFLIYFQGNSAPDKSGLPSDRFSAERTGGSVSTLTIQRTQQEDSAVYLCASSFPGGNYGYTFGSGTRLTVV.

The V and J genes are TRBV7-8 and TRBJ2-7, with D tentatively TRBD1 (6 bases). In germline, CDR1 is SGHVS, CDR2 FQNEAQ. The length of the CDR3 is 14 residues. Between the trimmed V and J ends, which lost 1 base and 6 bases, there was a span of 13 bases. The CDR3 DNA reads TGTGCCAGCAGCTTAGGCGGCAGGGGCACCGAGCAGTACTTC. It is translated as CASSLGGRGTEQYF.

V usage is TRBV5-1 and J usage is TRBJ2-6; D remains ambiguous. Germline V gene lookup returns CDR1 SGHRS and CDR2 YFSETQ. The CDR3 spans 15 residues. V shed 4 bases and J shed 2 bases, with 10 bases lying between them. The CDR3 region is CASSVERTGANVLTF. As DNA, the CDR3 is TGCGCCAGCAGCGTGGAGAGAACTGGGGCCAACGTCCTGACTTTC.

The CDR3 protein is CASSTEGLALTGELFF. Here the CDR3 DNA reads TGCGCCAGCAGCACGGAGGGACTAGCGCTCACCGGGGAGCTGTTTTTT. The chain employs TRBV5-1 and TRBJ2-2; the match to TRBD2 covers 10 bases. CDR3 length: 16 residues. The trim removed 4 bases at V and 4 bases at J, leaving 7 bases unmatched. From germline, CDR1 is SGHRS and CDR2 YFSETQ.